A few counts support the clone carrying this T cell receptor (beta chain). Data came from immunoSEQ multiplex PCR; TCRdb stores just in-frame clones and leaves some out. The sample lists 62,000 or so clones, about 90% seen once, with approximately 4.7% in the top ten. The data were taken from a study of blood T cell repertoires in COVID-19. Study overall: PBMCs, B-cell-depleted T cells, or T cells provided the cDNA or gDNA that made up the material.

The germline V gene has CDR1 LGHDT and CDR2 YNNKEL (reference sequence). The CDR3 has 17 residues. Trimming removed 2 bases at V and 8 bases at J, with 24 bases between. The source of this sequence is a human donor in a cohort sampled during active COVID-19. The material sequenced was peripheral blood. The genes are TRBV3-1 (or the pseudogene TRBV3-2) and TRBJ1-1; D ambiguous. CDR3 in DNA: TGTGCCAGCAGCCAATCACTAACTTCTTCCGACCTTTCGGAAGCTTTCTTT. It translates to CASSQSLTSSDLSEAFF.